These T cell receptor beta chains were read from a single sample in a study of blood T cell repertoires in COVID-19. Data came from immunoSEQ multiplex PCR; TCRdb stores just in-frame clones and leaves some out. This table holds some 62,000 clones, approximately 88% found once. The sample consisted of peripheral blood. Receptors were obtained from a human donor in a cohort sampled during active COVID-19. The CDR3 runs from the conserved cysteine through the conserved F or W. Each record gives: CDR3 protein, CDR3 DNA, J gene, clone size, V gene, D gene. The D gene is left open where the match is weak. Expanded clones are given a class, and other clones once, few, many or no size at all.

CDR3 protein: CASSPVPGGTNYGYTF; CDR3 DNA: TGTGCCAGCAGTCCCGTGCCAGGGGGCACTAACTATGGCTACACCTTC; J gene: TRBJ1-2; clone size: NA; V gene: TRBV27; D gene: TRBD1
CDR3 protein: CASSLESALAGVEYYEQYF; CDR3 DNA: TGTGCCAGCAGCTTAGAATCCGCGCTAGCGGGAGTAGAGTACTACGAGCAGTACTTC; J gene: TRBJ2-7; clone size: NA; V gene: TRBV11-2; D gene: TRBD2
CDR3 protein: CATSRTPGQNQETQYF; CDR3 DNA: TGTGCCACCAGCAGGACACCTGGACAGAACCAAGAGACCCAGTACTTC; J gene: TRBJ2-5; clone size: once; V gene: TRBV15; D gene: NA
CDR3 protein: CASSLTGAGEAFF; CDR3 DNA: TGTGCCAGCAGCTTAACAGGGGCGGGTGAAGCTTTCTTT; J gene: TRBJ1-1; clone size: NA; V gene: TRBV9; D gene: TRBD1
CDR3 protein: CASSVDGTGRYEQYF; CDR3 DNA: TGTGCCAGCAGCGTAGATGGGACAGGCAGATACGAGCAGTACTTC; J gene: TRBJ2-7; clone size: few; V gene: TRBV9; D gene: TRBD1
CDR3 protein: CASSRTGPGELFF; CDR3 DNA: TGCGCCAGCAGCCGCACGGGTCCCGGGGAGCTGTTTTTT; J gene: TRBJ2-2; clone size: NA; V gene: TRBV4-1; D gene: NA
CDR3 protein: CASSPDRVNGDTQYF; CDR3 DNA: TGTGCCAGCAGTCCCGACAGGGTAAATGGAGATACGCAGTATTTT; J gene: TRBJ2-3; clone size: once; V gene: TRBV27; D gene: TRBD1
CDR3 protein: CASSQDGAGTDTQYF; CDR3 DNA: TGCGCCAGCAGCCAAGATGGTGCGGGTACAGATACGCAGTATTTT; J gene: TRBJ2-3; clone size: NA; V gene: TRBV4-3; D gene: NA
CDR3 protein: CASSLDRGVQPQHF; CDR3 DNA: TGTGCCAGCAGCTTAGACAGGGGAGTCCAGCCCCAGCATTTT; J gene: TRBJ1-5; clone size: NA; V gene: TRBV7-2; D gene: TRBD1
CDR3 protein: CASSQGPQGTNYGYTF; CDR3 DNA: TGTGCCAGCAGCCAAGGGCCCCAGGGTACTAACTATGGCTACACCTTC; J gene: TRBJ1-2; clone size: NA; V gene: TRBV3-1/TRBV3-2; D gene: NA
CDR3 protein: CASKRTGRNTGELFF; CDR3 DNA: TGTGCCAGCAAGAGGACAGGCCGAAACACCGGGGAGCTGTTTTTT; J gene: TRBJ2-2; clone size: NA; V gene: TRBV6-6; D gene: TRBD1
CDR3 protein: CASSTMTSFNEQFF; CDR3 DNA: TGTGCCAGCAGCACGATGACTAGCTTCAATGAGCAGTTCTTC; J gene: TRBJ2-1; clone size: NA; V gene: TRBV9; D gene: TRBD2
CDR3 protein: CASSPAGDGYTF; CDR3 DNA: TGTGCCAGCAGCCCGGCGGGAGATGGCTACACCTTC; J gene: TRBJ1-2; clone size: NA; V gene: TRBV6-5; D gene: NA
CDR3 protein: CASSIWTGVGEQYF; CDR3 DNA: TGTGCCAGTAGTATCTGGACAGGGGTCGGGGAGCAGTACTTC; J gene: TRBJ2-7; clone size: NA; V gene: TRBV19; D gene: TRBD1
CDR3 protein: CASSLPGQGGGYTF; CDR3 DNA: TGTGCCAGCAGCTTACCCGGACAGGGAGGTGGCTACACCTTC; J gene: TRBJ1-2; clone size: NA; V gene: TRBV7-9; D gene: TRBD1
CDR3 protein: CASTFFGGLVLTTGELFF; CDR3 DNA: TGTGCCAGCACCTTCTTTGGGGGCTTGGTCCTTACCACCGGGGAGCTGTTTTTT; J gene: TRBJ2-2; clone size: NA; V gene: TRBV27; D gene: NA
CDR3 protein: CASSRQGRVNQPQHF; CDR3 DNA: TGTGCCAGCAGTAGACAGGGAAGGGTCAATCAGCCCCAGCATTTT; J gene: TRBJ1-5; clone size: few; V gene: TRBV6-5; D gene: TRBD1
CDR3 protein: CASSPPTSGSGSGELFF; CDR3 DNA: TGTGCCAGCAGCCCGCCGACTAGCGGGAGCGGGTCCGGGGAGCTGTTTTTT; J gene: TRBJ2-2; clone size: NA; V gene: TRBV7-9; D gene: TRBD2
CDR3 protein: CASSSLGDTQYF; CDR3 DNA: TGTGCCAGCAGTTCCCTAGGAGATACGCAGTATTTT; J gene: TRBJ2-3; clone size: NA; V gene: TRBV27; D gene: NA
CDR3 protein: CASSYGAWFNSPLHF; CDR3 DNA: TGTGCCAGCAGTTATGGAGCGTGGTTTAATTCACCCCTCCACTTT; J gene: TRBJ1-6; clone size: NA; V gene: TRBV6-5; D gene: NA
CDR3 protein: CASSQEGLAARGTGELFF; CDR3 DNA: TGCGCCAGCAGCCAAGAGGGACTAGCGGCGCGAGGCACCGGGGAGCTGTTTTTT; J gene: TRBJ2-2; clone size: NA; V gene: TRBV4-1; D gene: TRBD2
CDR3 protein: CASTGTSGNEQFF; CDR3 DNA: TGTGCCAGCACGGGGACTAGCGGGAATGAGCAGTTCTTC; J gene: TRBJ2-1; clone size: NA; V gene: TRBV9; D gene: TRBD2
CDR3 protein: CASSYSSSRKTQYF; CDR3 DNA: TGTGCCAGCAGTTACTCGAGTAGCAGAAAGACCCAGTACTTC; J gene: TRBJ2-5; clone size: NA; V gene: TRBV6-2/TRBV6-3; D gene: NA
CDR3 protein: CASSRRDYPPGTQYF; CDR3 DNA: TGTGCCAGCAGCCGCAGGGACTACCCCCCAGGGACCCAGTACTTC; J gene: TRBJ2-5; clone size: NA; V gene: TRBV14; D gene: TRBD2
CDR3 protein: CASSSHRSGTEAFF; CDR3 DNA: TGTGCCAGCAGCTCACACAGGTCTGGGACTGAAGCTTTCTTT; J gene: TRBJ1-1; clone size: NA; V gene: TRBV7-9; D gene: NA
CDR3 protein: CASSLKSPELDTEAFF; CDR3 DNA: TGCGCCAGCAGCTTGAAAAGCCCTGAATTGGACACTGAAGCTTTCTTT; J gene: TRBJ1-1; clone size: once; V gene: TRBV5-1; D gene: NA
CDR3 protein: CAWVSAGGPAGELFF; CDR3 DNA: TGTGCCTGGGTTTCAGCGGGAGGGCCTGCCGGGGAGCTGTTTTTT; J gene: TRBJ2-2; clone size: once; V gene: TRBV30; D gene: TRBD2